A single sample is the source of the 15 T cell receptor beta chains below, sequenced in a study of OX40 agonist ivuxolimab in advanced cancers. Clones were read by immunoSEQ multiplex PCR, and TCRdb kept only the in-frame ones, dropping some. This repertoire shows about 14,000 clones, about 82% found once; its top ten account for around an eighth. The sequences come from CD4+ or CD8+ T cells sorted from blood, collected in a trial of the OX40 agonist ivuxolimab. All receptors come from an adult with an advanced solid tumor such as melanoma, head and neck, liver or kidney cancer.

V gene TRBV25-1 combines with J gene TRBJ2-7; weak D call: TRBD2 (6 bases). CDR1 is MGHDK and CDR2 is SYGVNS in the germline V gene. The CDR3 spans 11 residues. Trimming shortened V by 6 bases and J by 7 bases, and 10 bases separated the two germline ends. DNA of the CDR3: TGTGCCAGCAGCCCGGGGGTGGAGCAGTACTTC. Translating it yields CASSPGVEQYF.

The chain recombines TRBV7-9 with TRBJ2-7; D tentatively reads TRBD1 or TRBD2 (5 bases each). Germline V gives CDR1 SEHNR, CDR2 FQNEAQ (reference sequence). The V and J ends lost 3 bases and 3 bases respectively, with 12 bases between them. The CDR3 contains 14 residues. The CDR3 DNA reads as TGTGCCAGCAGCTTCCCGGGACCACACTACGAGCAGTACTTC. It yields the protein CASSFPGPHYEQYF.

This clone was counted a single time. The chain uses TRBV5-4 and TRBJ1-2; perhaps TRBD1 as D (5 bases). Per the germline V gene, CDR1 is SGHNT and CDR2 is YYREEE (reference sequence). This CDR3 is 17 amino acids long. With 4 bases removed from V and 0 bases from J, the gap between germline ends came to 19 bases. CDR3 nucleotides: TGTGCCAGCAGCCAAGAAGGGTCAGGGTTAGCTAACTATGGCTACACCTTC. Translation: CASSQEGSGLANYGYTF.

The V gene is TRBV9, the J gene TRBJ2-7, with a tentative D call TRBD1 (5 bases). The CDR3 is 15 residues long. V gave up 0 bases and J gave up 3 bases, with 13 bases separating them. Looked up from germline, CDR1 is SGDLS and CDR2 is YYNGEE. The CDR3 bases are TGTGCCAGCAGCGTAGAGGCAGGGCTAAACTACGAGCAGTACTTC. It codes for CASSVEAGLNYEQYF.

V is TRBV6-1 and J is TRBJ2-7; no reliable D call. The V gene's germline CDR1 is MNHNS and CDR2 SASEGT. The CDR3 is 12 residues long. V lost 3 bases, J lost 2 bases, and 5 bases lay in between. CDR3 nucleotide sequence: TGTGCCAGCAGTGACTCCCCCTACGAGCAGTACTTC. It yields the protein CASSDSPYEQYF.

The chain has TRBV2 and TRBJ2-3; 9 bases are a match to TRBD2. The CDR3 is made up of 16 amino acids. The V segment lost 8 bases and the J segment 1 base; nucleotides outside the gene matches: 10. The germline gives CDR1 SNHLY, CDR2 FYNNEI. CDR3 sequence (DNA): TGTGCCAGCTCTTGGCCCGAGCGGGGGGGCACAGATACGCAGTATTTT. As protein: CASSWPERGGTDTQYF.

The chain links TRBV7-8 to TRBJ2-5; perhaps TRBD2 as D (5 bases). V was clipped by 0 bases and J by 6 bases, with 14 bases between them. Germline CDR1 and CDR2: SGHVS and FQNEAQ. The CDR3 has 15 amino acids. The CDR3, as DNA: TGTGCCAGCAGCTTAGCCTGGGAGTTGAGCAAGACCCAGTACTTC. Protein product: CASSLAWELSKTQYF.

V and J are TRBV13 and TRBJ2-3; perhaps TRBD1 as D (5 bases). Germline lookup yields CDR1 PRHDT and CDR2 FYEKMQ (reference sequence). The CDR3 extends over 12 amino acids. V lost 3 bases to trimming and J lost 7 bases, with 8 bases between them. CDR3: CASSFQGYTQYF. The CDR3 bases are TGTGCCAGCAGCTTCCAGGGTTATACGCAGTATTTT.

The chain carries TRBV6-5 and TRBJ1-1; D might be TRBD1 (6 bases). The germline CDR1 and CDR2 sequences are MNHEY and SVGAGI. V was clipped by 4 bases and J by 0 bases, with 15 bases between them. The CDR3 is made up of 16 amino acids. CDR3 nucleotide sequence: TGTGCCAGCAGTTTTAACAGGGTAACTATGAACACTGAAGCTTTCTTT. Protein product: CASSFNRVTMNTEAFF.

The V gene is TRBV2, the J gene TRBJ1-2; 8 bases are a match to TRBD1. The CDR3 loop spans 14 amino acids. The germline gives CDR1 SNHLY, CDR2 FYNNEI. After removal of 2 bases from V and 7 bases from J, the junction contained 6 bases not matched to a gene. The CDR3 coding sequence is TGTGCCAGCAGTGAAAGACAGGGGAAGAGTGGCTACACCTTC. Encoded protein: CASSERQGKSGYTF.

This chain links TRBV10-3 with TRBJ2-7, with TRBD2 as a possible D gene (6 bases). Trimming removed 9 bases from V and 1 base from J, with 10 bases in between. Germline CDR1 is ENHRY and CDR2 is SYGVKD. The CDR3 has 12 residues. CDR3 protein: CAMGGGSYEQYF. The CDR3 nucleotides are TGTGCCATGGGGGGAGGATCCTACGAGCAGTACTTC.

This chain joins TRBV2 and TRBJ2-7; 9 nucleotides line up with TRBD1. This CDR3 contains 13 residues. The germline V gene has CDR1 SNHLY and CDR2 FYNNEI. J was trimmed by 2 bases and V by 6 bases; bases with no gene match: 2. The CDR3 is CASRDRGAYEQYF. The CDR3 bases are TGTGCCAGCAGGGACAGGGGAGCCTACGAGCAGTACTTC. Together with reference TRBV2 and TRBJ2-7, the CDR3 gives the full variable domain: EPEVTQTPSHQVTQMGQEVILRCVPISNHLYFYWYRQILGQKVEFLVSFYNNEISEKSEIFDDQFSVERPDGSNFTLKIRSTKLEDSAMYFCASRDRGAYEQYFGPGTRLTVT.

The CDR3 loop is CASSGLGGGPQETQYF. The CDR3, as DNA: TGTGCCAGCAGCGGATTAGGGGGGGGCCCCCAAGAGACCCAGTACTTC. This sequence joins TRBV9 and TRBJ2-5, with D maybe TRBD2 (7 bases). This CDR3 has 16 amino acids. Per germline, CDR1 SGDLS and CDR2 YYNGEE. V dropped 3 bases and J dropped 1 base, with 16 bases sitting between them.

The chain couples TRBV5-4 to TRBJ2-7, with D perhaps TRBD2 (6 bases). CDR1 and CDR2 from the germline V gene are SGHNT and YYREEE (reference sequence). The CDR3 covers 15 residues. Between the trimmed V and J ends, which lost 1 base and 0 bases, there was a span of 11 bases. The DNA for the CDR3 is TGTGCCAGCAGCTTGTCGGGACTCACCTCCTACGAGCAGTACTTC. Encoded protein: CASSLSGLTSYEQYF.

The CDR3 DNA reads as TGTGCCAGCAGCTTGTCGGAGGGTGAGCAGTTCTTC. Protein: CASSLSEGEQFF. The chain carries TRBV7-3 and TRBJ2-1; possible D gene TRBD2, 6 bases. Germline CDR1 reads SGHTA; CDR2 reads FQGTGA. The CDR3 contains 12 residues. V gave up 3 bases and J gave up 9 bases, with 9 bases separating them.